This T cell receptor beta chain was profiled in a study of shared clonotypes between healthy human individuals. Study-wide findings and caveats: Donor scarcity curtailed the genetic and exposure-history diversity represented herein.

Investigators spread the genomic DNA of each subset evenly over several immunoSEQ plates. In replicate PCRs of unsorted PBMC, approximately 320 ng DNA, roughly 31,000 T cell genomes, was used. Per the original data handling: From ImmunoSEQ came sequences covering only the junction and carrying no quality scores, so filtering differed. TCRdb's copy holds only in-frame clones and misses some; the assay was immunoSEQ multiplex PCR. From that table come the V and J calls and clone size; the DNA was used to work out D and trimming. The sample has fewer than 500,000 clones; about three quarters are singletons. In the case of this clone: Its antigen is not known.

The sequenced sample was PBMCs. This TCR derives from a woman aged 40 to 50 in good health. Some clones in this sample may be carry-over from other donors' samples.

The CDR3 coding sequence is TGTGCCAGCAGCTTAGAAGGGACTGGAAACACCATATATTTT. This translates into CASSLEGTGNTIYF. The gene calls are TRBV7-6 and TRBJ1-3; no clear D gene. From germline, CDR1 is SGHVS and CDR2 FNYEAQ. There are 14 residues in the CDR3. Trimming removed 1 base from V and 2 bases from J, with 6 bases in between.